This T cell receptor (beta chain) emerged from a study of prognosis after radiotherapy for stage I lung cancer (dated by TCRdb to the early 2020s). Concerning the study at large: Between April 2018 and early 2019, some 20 patients with stage I NSCLC were enrolled in Nanjing, China. The patients included 14 to 15 who had newly diagnosed primary stage I lung tumors, along with roughly five others who had oligometastatic NSCLC after their primary tumor had been surgically resected. All patients were regarded as medically inoperable, because of comorbidities in more than ten patients and refusal of surgery in several patients. Ages in the cohort of about a dozen men and more than 5 women ranged from roughly 50 to 85 years, with a median of 74. Tumor histology was squamous cell carcinoma in about 7 patients and adenocarcinoma in twelve. Image-guided IMRT or VMAT was used to deliver SBRT in 3 to 5 fractions at a biologically effective dose of at least 100 Gy. SBRT was not combined with any concurrent therapy in any patient. Distant metastases were developed by four of the 19 patients after SBRT, at a median of 7 months, whereas no significant progression was observed in the other 15 patients. This study profiled peripheral blood TCR beta repertoires from stage I NSCLC patients before and after stereotactic body radiotherapy and linked the repertoires to distant failure. For each of the roughly 19 patients, one blood sample was taken before SBRT and one after, so the study sequenced around 40 samples in total.

What the study reported, not specific to this receptor: All reported P values were unadjusted for multiple comparisons. Differences in TRBV and TRBJ usage frequencies by metastasis status were reportedly observed in two V genes at baseline and in ten or so V and two J genes after SBRT. A decrease in unique TCR clone counts was observed after SBRT (median roughly 10,000 before versus more than 6,000 after; Wilcoxon paired P=0.011). Limitations of the study included a small cohort and short follow-up, and the study findings need independent validation. No determination of tumor specificity was made for expanded TCR clones. Post-SBRT Shannon entropy and its change from baseline were lower in patients who developed distant metastases; baseline Shannon entropy was not associated with metastases.

This clonotype was recorded at least ten times. Its antigen is unknown. It has no much larger one-base neighbor in the sample; base qualities were not kept. The TCR beta CDR3 region was amplified from genomic DNA by two rounds of multiplex PCR. In the first round of PCR, primers specific to each TRBV and TRBJ gene were used, and the primer sequences are filed in Chinese patent CN105087789A. The second PCR round used universal primers. The Roche High Pure PCR Template Preparation Kit was used to extract genomic DNA from frozen PBMCs. The libraries underwent paired-end sequencing with 151 bp reads on an Illumina HiSeq 3000. Per the original workflow: CutAdapt was used to discard raw reads that did not contain the multiplex PCR primer sequences. High-quality paired reads were merged into contigs with PEAR. By aligning each contig to reference sequences, MiXCR assigned the TRB V, D and J gene segments to that contig. To remove sequencing errors, CDR3 sequences were clustered according to base quality and sequence similarity. Shannon entropy normalized by the natural log of productive TCR sequence number was used as the measure of diversity. One minus Shannon entropy divided by the natural log of the number of unique clonotypes was used as the definition of clonality. The Youden index of ROC curves was used to select progression-free survival cut-offs for repertoire metrics, and analyses were performed in R 3.5.3. TCRdb trimmed the raw reads at Q25, called clones with MiXCR and kept productive beta chains. Each entry merges the rows of one CDR3 protein and shows their most common DNA and genes. The V and J calls here are based on TCRdb, not the publication. Counted in this sample were around 18,000 distinct CDR3 sequences; approximately 28% of them appeared once. Approximately 31% of the sample lies in the top ten.

No patient had a history of other malignancies or prior chemotherapy or radiotherapy, and all had node-negative disease on CT and PET/CT. At each of two time points, roughly 6.5 milliliters of peripheral venous blood were collected in EDTA tubes. PBMCs were isolated by Ficoll-Paque Plus density-gradient centrifugation. Immediately after collection, samples were stored at -80 degrees C until analysis. This clonotype was sampled from a donor at least 50 years old with non-small cell lung cancer. Sample: PBMCs, taken before or after stereotactic body radiation therapy (not recorded which).

The CDR3 in this case is CASSLGATYGYTF. The nucleotides read TGTGCCAGCAGCTTGGGTGCTACCTATGGCTACACCTTC. The sequence links TRBV5-4 to TRBJ1-2, with no confident D gene call. From the cysteine through the phenylalanine, the CDR3 covers 13 amino acids. The entry retains the CDR3 DNA only, 39 bases that are in frame from base 1. Trimming removed 0 bases from V and 4 bases from J, leaving 7 bases between the germline ends. The germline V gene (reference sequence) yields SGHNT for CDR1 and YYREEE for CDR2.